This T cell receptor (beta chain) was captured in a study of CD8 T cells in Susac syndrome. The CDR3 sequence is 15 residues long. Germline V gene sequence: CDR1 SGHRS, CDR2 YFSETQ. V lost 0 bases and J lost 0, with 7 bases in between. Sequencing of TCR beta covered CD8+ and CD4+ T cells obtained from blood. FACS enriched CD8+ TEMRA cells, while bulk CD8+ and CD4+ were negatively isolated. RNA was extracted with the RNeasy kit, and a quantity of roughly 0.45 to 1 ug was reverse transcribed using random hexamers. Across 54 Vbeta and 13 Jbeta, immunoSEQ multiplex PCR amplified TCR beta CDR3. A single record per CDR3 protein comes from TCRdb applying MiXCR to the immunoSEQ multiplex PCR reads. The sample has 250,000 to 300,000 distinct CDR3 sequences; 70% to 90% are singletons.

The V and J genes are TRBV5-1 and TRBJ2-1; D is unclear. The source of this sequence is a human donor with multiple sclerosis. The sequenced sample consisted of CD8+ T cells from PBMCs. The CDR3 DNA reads TGCGCCAGCAGCTTGGAGGCCGGCTCCTACAATGAGCAGTTCTTC. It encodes CASSLEAGSYNEQFF.